Presented here are 6 T cell receptor beta chains from one specimen sequenced in a study of PD-1 blockade in mismatch repair-deficient tumors. Data came from immunoSEQ multiplex PCR; TCRdb stores just in-frame clones and leaves some out. The sample lists fewer than 100,000 clones; roughly 80% were seen once. This material consisted of peripheral blood, taken 12 weeks after starting pembrolizumab. These receptor sequences come from an adult with mismatch repair-deficient cancer.

The rearrangement joins TRBV4-1 to TRBJ2-3, with TRBD2 matching 13 bases. The CDR3 loop spans 20 amino acids. The V gene's germline CDR1 is MGHRA and CDR2 YSYEKL. Unmatched junction bases numbered 11, after V lost 0 bases and J lost 2 bases. The CDR3 nucleotides read TGCGCCAGCAGCCAAGATCCGTACCTGGGGACTAGCGGGGCCACAGATACGCAGTATTTT. This translates into CASSQDPYLGTSGATDTQYF.

The chain recombines TRBV9 with TRBJ2-1; no clear D gene. The CDR3 has 17 amino acids. Per germline, CDR1 SGDLS and CDR2 YYNGEE. The V gene lost 1 base and the J gene lost 5 bases, with 19 bases spanning the gap. The CDR3 nucleotides are TGTGCCAGCAGCGTAACCCCGATTATGGGTCAGGACAATGAGCAGTTCTTC. It codes for CASSVTPIMGQDNEQFF.

The chain combines TRBV15 with TRBJ1-5; unclear D gene. Germline CDR1 LNHNV, CDR2 YYDKDF (reference sequence). The ends were cut back, 0 bases at V and 4 bases at J, with 10 bases in the middle. This CDR3 spans 15 amino acids. This chain's CDR3 is CATSRDLGQNQPQHF. The DNA for the CDR3 is TGTGCCACCAGCAGAGATCTAGGGCAGAATCAGCCCCAGCATTTT. Full variable domain (missing parts from reference TRBV15 and TRBJ1-5): DAMVIQNPRYQVTQFGKPVTLSCSQTLNHNVMYWYQQKSSQAPKLLFHYYDKDFNNEADTPDNFQSRRPNTSFCFLDIRSPGLGDTAMYLCATSRDLGQNQPQHFGDGTRLSIL.

The chain links TRBV29-1 to TRBJ2-5; TRBD1 might be the D (6 bases). The length of the CDR3 is 11 residues. CDR1 SQVTM and CDR2 ANQGSEA come from the germline V gene. Deletions cut 5 bases from V and 5 bases from J, with 9 bases between. The CDR3: CSVQGKETQYF. The CDR3 DNA sequence: TGCAGCGTTCAGGGGAAGGAGACCCAGTACTTC.

This clone was recorded only once. The rearrangement joins TRBV4-1 to TRBJ2-1; weak D call: TRBD2 (6 bases). Per germline, CDR1 MGHRA and CDR2 YSYEKL. V gave up 1 base and J gave up 8 bases, with 15 bases separating them. This CDR3 spans 15 amino acids. This CDR3 reads CASSQGGDSEDEQFF. The CDR3 DNA reads as TGCGCCAGCAGCCAAGGGGGGGATAGTGAGGATGAGCAGTTCTTC.

The chain employs TRBV6-4 and TRBJ2-3, with TRBD2 identical over 11 bases. Germline V gene data show CDR1 as MRHNA and CDR2 as SNTAGT. This CDR3 contains 17 residues. Trimming took 0 bases from V and 2 from J; bases not matched to a gene: 4. The CDR3 protein is CASSDSTSGSLTDTQYF. As DNA, the CDR3 is TGTGCCAGCAGTGACTCTACTAGCGGGAGTCTCACAGATACGCAGTATTTT.